These 3 T cell receptor beta chains came from one sample sequenced in a study of identifying expanded T cells in peripheral blood. Produced via immunoSEQ multiplex PCR; TCRdb's table is partial and in-frame only. The sample holds over 100,000 clones, 88% seen once. Sequencing was done on a sample of blood. The source is a person aged 18 to 70 in good health.

As DNA, the CDR3 is TGTGCCAGCAGGACGATAAAACTCTCTGGAAACACCATATATTTT. It encodes CASRTIKLSGNTIYF. The chain employs TRBV28 and TRBJ1-3; D gene unclear. The CDR3 is 15 amino acids. In germline, CDR1 is MDHEN, CDR2 SYDVKM. Trimming cost V 6 bases and J 0 bases, with 12 bases left between them.

The DNA of the CDR3 is TGTGCCAGCAGCTTTGGGCGGCCTGGAAACACCATATATTTT. The encoded protein is CASSFGRPGNTIYF. The chain uses TRBV9 and TRBJ1-3, with unresolved D. The germline V gene encodes CDR1 SGDLS and CDR2 YYNGEE. Trimming stripped 4 bases from V and 2 bases from J, with 10 bases between. The length of the CDR3 is 14 residues.

This chain links TRBV18 with TRBJ2-5; D is possibly TRBD2 (6 bases). CDR1 and CDR2 from the germline V gene are KGHSH and LQKENI. V was shortened by 2 bases and J by 5 bases, with 15 bases between the two germline ends. The CDR3 runs to 15 residues. The CDR3 DNA reads TGTGCCAGCTCACCATCGAGACTAGAGTGGGAGACCCAGTACTTC. Amino acids: CASSPSRLEWETQYF. The whole variable domain, remainder taken from reference TRBV18 and TRBJ2-5, is NAGVMQNPRHLVRRRGQEARLRCSPMKGHSHVYWYRQLPEEGLKFMVYLQKENIIDESGMPKERFSAEFPKEGPSILRIQQVVRGDSAAYFCASSPSRLEWETQYFGPGTRLLVL.